The 6 T cell receptor beta chains below all came from one sample that was sequenced in a study of CD8+CD57+ T cells in acquired aplastic anemia. Patients chosen for sequencing had CD8+CD57+ cells that had expanded, as shown by flow cytometry. The use of genomic DNA as template underpinned the TCR beta VDJ and CDR3 profiling. Each CDR3 protein gets one entry after TCRdb re-called the reads with MiXCR. The sample includes under 200,000 distinct CDR3 sequences, around half of them seen just once. Source material: sorted CD4+, CD8+, or CD8+CD57+ T cells (not recorded which) from PBMCs. These receptors were collected from a human donor with aplastic anemia.

This clonotype has only one observation. One junction end does not reproduce the germline sequence, and a read error may be involved. The rearrangement links TRBV24-1 to TRBJ2-3, with a tentative D call TRBD2 (6 bases). Germline V gene sequence: CDR1 KGHDR, CDR2 SFDVKD. The CDR3 spans 14 residues. The CDR3 DNA reads TGCAGTGCTAGAAGGGGAGGCTCTACAGATACGCAGTATTTT. Protein: CSARRGGSTDTQYF.

The table lists this clonotype with a few counts. CDR3 nucleotides: TGCAGCGTTCACATGGGCCGAAGGCGCGAGCAGTTCTTC. Residues: CSVHMGRRREQFF. The chain combines TRBV29-1 with TRBJ2-1; no firm D call. Germline V gives CDR1 SQVTM, CDR2 ANQGSEA. V was shortened by 5 bases and J by 10 bases, with 18 bases between the two germline ends. This CDR3 has 13 amino acids.

This clonotype appeared once. This chain uses TRBV12-3 or TRBV12-4 with TRBJ2-5; D call uncertain. Trimming took off 2 bases at V and 7 bases at J, with 11 bases between the two ends. This CDR3 contains 13 residues. CDR3 residues: CASSLSRAGTQYF. Written as DNA, the CDR3 is TGTGCCAGCAGTTTAAGTAGGGCAGGGACCCAGTACTTC.

Remarks on this clonotype: A clone one base away is much larger, so this may be a read error. V and J are TRBV7-6 and TRBJ1-3; D is unresolved. The germline gives CDR1 SGHVS, CDR2 FNYEAQ. The length of the CDR3 is 16 residues. This chain's CDR3 is CASSPRTDAVFDTMYF. DNA for the CDR3: TGTGCCAGCAGCCCCCGGACGGACGCCGTATTTGACACCATGTATTTT.

The V and J genes are TRBV13 and TRBJ2-2, with 10 bases lining up with TRBD2. The germline gives CDR1 PRHDT, CDR2 FYEKMQ (reference sequence). Losses at the gene ends were 4 bases for V and 7 bases for J; bases not matched to a gene: 12. This CDR3 is built from 17 residues. The CDR3 coding sequence is TGTGCCAGCAGCTCGGAGTTGAGCGGGAGGGCGGTCGGGGAGCTGTTTTTT. Its translation is CASSSELSGRAVGELFF.

This clonotype was detected many times. The CDR3 DNA reads TGTGCCAGCAGCTTAGTTGGGCAGGGCTGGGAGACCCAGTACTTC. It is translated as CASSLVGQGWETQYF. This chain connects TRBV7-9 to TRBJ2-5; possibly TRBD1 for D (5 bases). The germline V gene encodes CDR1 SEHNR and CDR2 FQNEAQ (reference sequence). There are 15 residues in the CDR3. V was shortened by 1 base and J by 5 bases, with 14 bases between the two germline ends.